These T cell receptor beta chains were read from a single sample in a study of blood T cell repertoires in COVID-19. Libraries were prepared by immunoSEQ multiplex PCR; TCRdb keeps only in-frame clonotypes and omits some of them. Found here are around 130,000 clones, roughly 84% of them singletons; the top ten hold more than 1.3%. Sequencing input: peripheral blood. The receptors come from a man in his sixties with acute or convalescent COVID-19. CDR3s include the opening cysteine and the closing phenylalanine or tryptophan.

v_call cdr3_aa
TRBV19 CASSHRDEKLFF
TRBV30 CAWSSIGTPQETQYF
TRBV6-5 CASTWTSGGQETQYF
TRBV5-1 CASSLEPKTGRFNYGYTF
TRBV3-1/TRBV3-2 CASSQDHRGGPLHF
TRBV10-3 CAIGVTSGSFRDTQYF
TRBV9 CASSPQSQNEKLFF
TRBV24-1 CATSDSGGGYGYTF
TRBV11-3 CASSPTGTDTGELFF
TRBV5-6 CASSLAQLGGELFF
TRBV24-1 CATSEEAGLRLFF
TRBV6-2/TRBV6-3 CASSSQEGYEQYF
TRBV6-1 CASSEGGGQPQHF
TRBV5-1 CASSPQGELVAGVFTGELFF
TRBV20-1 CSAYLYEQYF
TRBV24-1 CATSSYTGELFF
TRBV5-1 CASSTGTSGSSDTQYF
TRBV6-5 CASTSANEKLFF
TRBV5-8 CASSLGGRGNTEAFF
TRBV19 CASSISRLNTGELFF
TRBV9 CASSVDGQGASSSGNTIYF
TRBV6-5 CASSKPGEETQYF
TRBV5-1 CASLLPVGTGQLLVFYEQYF
TRBV6-5 CASRSQVDGANVLTF
TRBV11-2 CASSLDRFGRGREETQYF
TRBV10-2 CASTPRDSRSGANVLTF
TRBV9 CASSVVTSGNYEQYF